Below, 7 T cell receptor beta chains from the same sample are listed, as sequenced in a study of glioma-infiltrating T cells after dendritic cell vaccination. Time point described: after dendritic cell vaccination, including at tumor progression/relapse. The method was immunoSEQ multiplex PCR; TCRdb's version includes in-frame clones alone and lacks a portion of them. The sample carries more than 85,000 clones, around 89% recorded once. The material sequenced was blood, taken after dendritic cell vaccination. Source of these receptors: a human donor with glioblastoma.

Points on this clone: Distinct nucleotide sequences in the sample also encode this CDR3. This chain connects TRBV18 to TRBJ1-1; 8 positions match TRBD1. This CDR3 has 16 residues. Germline CDR1 reads KGHSH; CDR2 reads LQKENI. V lost 1 base and J lost 3; bases outside the gene matches: 7. The CDR3 DNA reads TGTGCCAGCTCACCACAAAGGACAGGGAGGGACACTGAAGCTTTCTTT. Its protein is CASSPQRTGRDTEAFF. Variable domain in full (rest from reference TRBV18 and TRBJ1-1): NAGVMQNPRHLVRRRGQEARLRCSPMKGHSHVYWYRQLPEEGLKFMVYLQKENIIDESGMPKERFSAEFPKEGPSILRIQQVVRGDSAAYFCASSPQRTGRDTEAFFGQGTRLTVV.

V is TRBV5-6 and J is TRBJ2-7; 7 nucleotides agree with TRBD2. The CDR3 has 14 residues. J lost 3 bases, V lost 4 bases, and 7 bases had no gene match. Germline V lookup: CDR1 SGHDT, CDR2 YYEEEE. The CDR3 spells CASSPRAGVYEQYF. The CDR3 DNA reads TGTGCCAGCAGCCCCCGGGCGGGGGTCTACGAGCAGTACTTC.

This clone was seen a few times. V and J are TRBV19 and TRBJ1-2, with a weak D call TRBD1 (5 bases). The V end was cut by 5 bases, the J end by 8 bases, with 15 bases between. The V gene's germline CDR1 is LNHDA and CDR2 SQIVND (reference sequence). The CDR3 totals 13 residues. The CDR3 DNA follows: TGTGCCAGTAGTGCCTCCAGGGTTTTAGGCTACACCTTC. This encodes CASSASRVLGYTF.

V is TRBV28 and J is TRBJ2-3, with TRBD1 identical over 8 bases. The CDR3 consists of 14 residues. With 8 bases clipped from V and 6 bases from J, the junction kept 10 bases outside the gene matches. The germline V gene has CDR1 MDHEN and CDR2 SYDVKM. CDR3 region: CASGETGVADTQYF. The CDR3, as DNA: TGTGCCAGCGGCGAGACAGGGGTAGCGGATACGCAGTATTTT.

The V gene is TRBV7-8, the J gene TRBJ1-2, with 10 bases lining up with TRBD1. CDR1 and CDR2 from the germline V gene are SGHVS and FQNEAQ. Losses at the gene ends were 5 bases for V and 5 bases for J; bases not matched to a gene: 5. The CDR3 contains 14 residues. CDR3 sequence reads: CASSPRDRGYGYTF. CDR3 nucleotides: TGTGCCAGCAGCCCAAGGGACAGGGGATATGGCTACACCTTC.

The chain carries TRBV7-3 and TRBJ2-7, with TRBD2 matching 9 bases. Germline V gives CDR1 SGHTA, CDR2 FQGTGA. This CDR3 comprises 15 residues. The V and J ends lost 5 bases and 1 base, in that order; junction bases with no gene match: 6. The CDR3 sequence: CASSAAGGPSYEQYF. The CDR3 DNA sequence: TGTGCCAGCAGCGCGGCGGGGGGGCCTTCCTACGAGCAGTACTTC.

The genes are TRBV19 and TRBJ2-2; TRBD2 is a possible D gene (6 bases). V shed 5 bases and J shed 1 base, with 11 bases lying between them. The CDR3 contains 15 residues. Per germline, CDR1 LNHDA and CDR2 SQIVND (reference sequence). The CDR3 DNA sequence: TGTGCCAGTAGTCGAAGGCGGGAGAACACCGGGGAGCTGTTTTTT. As protein: CASSRRRENTGELFF.